These 3 T cell receptor beta chains came from one sample sequenced in a study of T cell changes during pregnancy in multiple sclerosis. Clones were read by immunoSEQ multiplex PCR, and TCRdb kept only the in-frame ones, dropping some. The table lists some 41,000 clones, approximately 91% of them singletons. The sequencing input was PBMCs (not recorded whether the cells were cultured). The receptors here all came from a female donor with multiple sclerosis, enrolled in a pregnancy study.

The chain carries TRBV5-4 and TRBJ1-4, with TRBD1 as a possible D gene (5 bases). V was shortened by 4 bases and J by 4 bases, with 14 bases between the two germline ends. CDR1 and CDR2 (germline): SGHNT, YYREEE (reference sequence). The CDR3 is 15 residues long. CDR3 region: CASSVTRGSNEKLFF. The CDR3 DNA reads TGTGCCAGCAGCGTCACAAGGGGTAGTAATGAAAAACTGTTTTTT.

The gene calls are TRBV5-1 and TRBJ1-1; D is undetermined. CDR3 length: 15 amino acids. Per the germline V gene, CDR1 is SGHRS and CDR2 is YFSETQ. Trimming took off 0 bases at V and 0 bases at J, with 9 bases between the two ends. DNA for the CDR3: TGCGCCAGCAGCTTGGTTGCAGGAATGAACACTGAAGCTTTCTTT. Translating it yields CASSLVAGMNTEAFF.

The rearrangement links TRBV6-5 to TRBJ2-7; the match to TRBD1 covers 11 bases. The CDR3 has 16 amino acids. Germline CDR1 is MNHEY and CDR2 is SVGAGI. The V segment lost 2 bases and the J segment 1 base; nucleotides outside the gene matches: 4. CDR3 DNA: TGTGCCAGCAGTTACGACGGGACAGGGGGTTCCTACGAGCAGTACTTC. Amino acids: CASSYDGTGGSYEQYF.